Listed here are 15 T cell receptor beta chains from one sample, sequenced in a study of T cell responses to AZD1222 COVID-19 vaccine. Libraries were prepared by immunoSEQ multiplex PCR; TCRdb keeps only in-frame clonotypes and omits some of them. The repertoire holds more than 120,000 clones, with roughly 88% as singletons. The sample here was peripheral blood, taken 28 days after the second dose of the MenACWY control vaccine. These receptors came from an adult who received the MenACWY meningococcal vaccine as a control.

V and J are TRBV6-5 and TRBJ2-7, with D tentatively TRBD2 (6 bases). V was cut by 6 bases and J by 3 bases, with 15 bases left in between. The CDR3 covers 14 residues. Germline V lookup: CDR1 MNHEY, CDR2 SVGAGI. The CDR3 DNA follows: TGTGCCAGCAGCATGGAGGGAAAGGGCTACGAGCAGTACTTC. Translation gives CASSMEGKGYEQYF.

The chain links TRBV7-2 to TRBJ2-7, with TRBD1 matching 7 bases. Germline lookup yields CDR1 SGHTA and CDR2 FQGNSA. With 5 bases clipped from V and 2 bases from J, the junction kept 6 bases outside the gene matches. The CDR3 is 14 residues long. In nucleotides, the CDR3 is TGTGCCAGCAGCCCACGACAGGGCCCCTACGAGCAGTACTTC. Its translation is CASSPRQGPYEQYF.

V is TRBV5-5 and J is TRBJ1-5; 7 nucleotides match TRBD1. CDR3 length equals 14 residues. Germline CDR1 and CDR2: SGHKS and YYEKEE (reference sequence). V shed 4 bases and J 3 bases; nucleotides not matched to a gene: 4. As DNA, the CDR3 is TGTGCCAGCAGCCTGGGACAGCTCAATCAGCCCCAGCATTTT. This codes for CASSLGQLNQPQHF.

The chain carries TRBV19 and TRBJ2-2; 7 bases are a match to TRBD1. Per germline, CDR1 LNHDA and CDR2 SQIVND (reference sequence). The J segment lost 5 bases and the V segment lost 3 bases, leaving 3 bases of the junction unmatched. The length of the CDR3 is 14 residues. The CDR3 DNA reads TGTGCCAGTAGTATCGACAGGGCGACCGGGGAGCTGTTTTTT. Its protein is CASSIDRATGELFF.

In nucleotides, the CDR3 is TGTGCCAGCAGCCAAGGATTTTTACAGCCTACTAACTATGGCTACACCTTC. Amino acid sequence: CASSQGFLQPTNYGYTF. V gene TRBV4-2 combines with J gene TRBJ1-2; D is unclear. The CDR3 loop spans 17 amino acids. Germline CDR1 and CDR2: LGHNA and YNFKEQ. V dropped 1 base and J dropped 0 bases, with 15 bases sitting between them.

The V call is TRBV7-9, the J call TRBJ1-4; no reliable D call. V shed 4 bases and J shed 8 bases, with 17 bases lying between them. The CDR3 sequence is 15 residues long. Germline CDR1 reads SEHNR; CDR2 reads FQNEAQ (reference sequence). CDR3 bases: TGTGCCAGCAGCTCTAACAAGAACCAGAGGGAAAAACTGTTTTTT. Protein product: CASSSNKNQREKLFF.

The rearrangement joins TRBV19 to TRBJ1-1; D possibly corresponds to TRBD1 (6 bases). The CDR3 consists of 19 residues. In germline, CDR1 is LNHDA, CDR2 SQIVND (reference sequence). V lost 6 bases to trimming and J lost 0 bases, with 26 bases between them. Written as DNA, the CDR3 is TGTGCCAGTAGGGTGGGACATCCCACAAGGGGTTACGTGAACACTGAAGCTTTCTTT. This sequence encodes CASRVGHPTRGYVNTEAFF.

This clone has only one observation. The rearrangement links TRBV5-6 to TRBJ1-1; 7 bases line up with TRBD1. This CDR3 comprises 12 residues. V lost 0 bases and J lost 11; bases outside the gene matches: 4. Looked up from germline, CDR1 is SGHDT and CDR2 is YYEEEE. This CDR3 reads CASSLDRGSAFF. The DNA of the CDR3 is TGTGCCAGCAGCTTGGACAGGGGATCGGCTTTCTTT.

This chain connects TRBV14 to TRBJ2-1, with TRBD2 matching over 7 bases. Germline V lookup: CDR1 SGHDN, CDR2 FVKESK. V lost 2 bases, J lost 7 bases, and 20 bases stayed unmatched. The CDR3 contains 19 residues. The CDR3 region has the DNA TGTGCCAGCAGCCAATCCCCCTTTTCGGCGAGCGGGAAGACGAATGAGCAGTTCTTC. This codes for CASSQSPFSASGKTNEQFF.

The chain carries TRBV2 and TRBJ2-7, with 9 bases that match TRBD1. J lost 12 bases, V lost 1 base, and 10 bases had no gene match. There are 14 residues in the CDR3. Germline V gives CDR1 SNHLY, CDR2 FYNNEI. The CDR3 coding sequence is TGTGCCAGCAGTGAAGACAGGGGGCCTTTCCAGCGGTACTTC. Protein sequence: CASSEDRGPFQRYF.

The gene calls are TRBV28 and TRBJ2-7; the match to TRBD1 covers 7 bases. Germline V lookup: CDR1 MDHEN, CDR2 SYDVKM. J was trimmed by 1 base and V by 7 bases; bases with no gene match: 7. CDR3 size: 14 residues. The CDR3 DNA sequence: TGTGCCAGCATAAGACTGGGACAGTCCTACGAGCAGTACTTC. It specifies CASIRLGQSYEQYF. The full variable domain, its missing parts supplied by reference TRBV28 and TRBJ2-7, is DVKVTQSSRYLVKRTGEKVFLECVQDMDHENMFWYRQDPGLGLRLIYFSYDVKMKEKGDIPEGYSVSREKKERFSLILESASTNQTSMYLCASIRLGQSYEQYFGPGTRLTVT.

The chain is built from TRBV7-9 and TRBJ1-4; 9 bases map to TRBD1. The CDR3 is made up of 19 amino acids. Germline values: CDR1 SEHNR, CDR2 FQNEAQ (reference sequence). After removal of 4 bases from V and 8 bases from J, the junction contained 20 bases not matched to a gene. The CDR3 spells CASSSPLTGHGTGPEKLFF. The CDR3 DNA reads as TGTGCCAGCAGCTCACCGCTCACCGGTCACGGGACAGGGCCCGAAAAACTGTTTTTT.

The chain uses TRBV7-9 and TRBJ1-1, with D maybe TRBD1 (5 bases). Germline CDR1 and CDR2: SEHNR and FQNEAQ (reference sequence). The ends were cut back, 5 bases at V and 1 base at J, with 11 bases in the middle. This CDR3 comprises 14 residues. In DNA form, the CDR3 reads TGTGCCAGCAGCCAGGCCGGGGCGAACACTGAAGCTTTCTTT. Its protein product is CASSQAGANTEAFF. The full variable domain, completed using reference TRBV7-9 and TRBJ1-1, is DTGVSQNPRHKITKRGQNVTFRCDPISEHNRLYWYRQTLGQGPEFLTYFQNEAQLEKSRLLSDRFSAERPKGSFSTLEIQRTEQGDSAMYLCASSQAGANTEAFFGQGTRLTVV.

V and J are TRBV12-5 and TRBJ1-1; D is unresolved. This CDR3 has 14 residues. The germline V and J ends were trimmed by 1 base and 4 bases, with 10 bases remaining between them. CDR1 is LGHNT, CDR2 FRNRAP, per germline. CDR3 in amino acids: CASGLALGGTEAFF. As DNA, the CDR3 is TGTGCTAGTGGTTTGGCCTTAGGCGGCACTGAAGCTTTCTTT.

CDR3 sequence (DNA): TGTGCCAGCAGCTTAGTTGGCTCTTCCTACGAGCAGTACTTC. This translates into CASSLVGSSYEQYF. The chain carries TRBV7-2 and TRBJ2-7; D unresolved. V lost 1 base and J 1 base, leaving 8 bases between the germline ends. The CDR3 has 14 amino acids. The germline CDR1 and CDR2 sequences are SGHTA and FQGNSA.